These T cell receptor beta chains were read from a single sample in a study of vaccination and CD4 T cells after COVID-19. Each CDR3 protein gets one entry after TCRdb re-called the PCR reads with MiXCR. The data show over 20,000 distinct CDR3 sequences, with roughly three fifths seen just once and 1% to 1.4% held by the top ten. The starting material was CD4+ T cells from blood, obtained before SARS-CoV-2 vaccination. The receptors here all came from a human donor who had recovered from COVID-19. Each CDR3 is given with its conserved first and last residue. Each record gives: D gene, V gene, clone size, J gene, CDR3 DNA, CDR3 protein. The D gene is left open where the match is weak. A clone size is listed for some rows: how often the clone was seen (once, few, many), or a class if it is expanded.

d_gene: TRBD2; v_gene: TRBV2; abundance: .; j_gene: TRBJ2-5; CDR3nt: TGTGCCAGCAGCCCCGCTAGCGGGAGGGCCGAGACCCAGTACTTC; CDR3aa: CASSPASGRAETQYF
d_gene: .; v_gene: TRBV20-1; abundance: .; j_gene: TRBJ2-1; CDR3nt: TGCAGTGCTAGAGTTACATCTAGTCTTTATGAGCAGTTCTTC; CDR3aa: CSARVTSSLYEQFF
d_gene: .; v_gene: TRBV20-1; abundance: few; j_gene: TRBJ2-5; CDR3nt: TGCAGTGCTAGAGATTTAGAGTACCAAGAGACCCAGTACTTC; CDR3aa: CSARDLEYQETQYF
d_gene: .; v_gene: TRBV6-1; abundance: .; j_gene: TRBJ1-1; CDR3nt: TGTGCCAGCAAATCCAACACTGAAGCTTTCTTT; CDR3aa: CASKSNTEAFF
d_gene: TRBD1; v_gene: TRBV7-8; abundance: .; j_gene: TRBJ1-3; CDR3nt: TGTGCCAGCAGCACGGACAGGTTCAAAGGAAACACCATATATTTT; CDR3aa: CASSTDRFKGNTIYF
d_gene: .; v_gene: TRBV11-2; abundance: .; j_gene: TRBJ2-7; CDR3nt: TGTGCCAGCAGCTTAGTTATCAGCGAGCAGTACTTC; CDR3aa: CASSLVISEQYF
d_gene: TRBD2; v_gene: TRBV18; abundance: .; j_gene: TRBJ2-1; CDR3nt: TGTGCCAGCTCACCCACTAGCGGGATGGGCAATGAGCAGTTCTTC; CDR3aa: CASSPTSGMGNEQFF
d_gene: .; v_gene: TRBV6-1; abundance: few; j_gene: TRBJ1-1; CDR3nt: TGTGCCAGCAGTGAGTCTAGGAACACTGAAGCTTTCTTT; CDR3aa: CASSESRNTEAFF
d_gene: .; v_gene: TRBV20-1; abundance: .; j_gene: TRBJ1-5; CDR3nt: TGCAGTGCTTCAGGGAACCCAAGCAATCAGCCCCAGCATTTT; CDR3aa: CSASGNPSNQPQHF
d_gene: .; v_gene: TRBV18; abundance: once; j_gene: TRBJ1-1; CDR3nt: TGTGCCAGCTCACCAGAGGCAGGACGGATGAACACTGAAGCTTTCTTT; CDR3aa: CASSPEAGRMNTEAFF
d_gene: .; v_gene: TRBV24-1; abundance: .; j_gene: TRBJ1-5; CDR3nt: TGTGCCACCAGTGACCCACAGGGATGGGGGCCCCAGCATTTT; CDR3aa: CATSDPQGWGPQHF
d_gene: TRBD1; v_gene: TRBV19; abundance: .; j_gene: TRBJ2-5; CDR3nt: TGTGCCAGTACGTCCAAGCAGACAGGGGACGCCCAGTACTTC; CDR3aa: CASTSKQTGDAQYF
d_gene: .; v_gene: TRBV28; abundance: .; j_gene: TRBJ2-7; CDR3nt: TGTGCCAGCAGTTTAGGCTCAGTCTCCTACGAGCAGTACTTC; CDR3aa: CASSLGSVSYEQYF
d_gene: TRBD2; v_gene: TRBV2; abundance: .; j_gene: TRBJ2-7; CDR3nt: TGTGCCAGCAGGCCCTGGCGGGGGTACGAGCAGTACTTC; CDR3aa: CASRPWRGYEQYF
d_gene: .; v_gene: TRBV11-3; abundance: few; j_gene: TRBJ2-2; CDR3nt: TGTGCCAGCAGCTTAGATGGGGGGTCGAACACCGGGGAGCTGTTTTTT; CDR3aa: CASSLDGGSNTGELFF
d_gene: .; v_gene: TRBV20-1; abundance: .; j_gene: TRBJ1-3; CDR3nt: TGCAGTGCTAGAGCAGGAGGGCATTCCTCTGGAAACACCATATATTTT; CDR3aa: CSARAGGHSSGNTIYF
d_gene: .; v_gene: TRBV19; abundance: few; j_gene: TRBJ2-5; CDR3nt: TGTGCCAGTAGTTCCCCCCCGGAGCAAGAGACCCAGTACTTC; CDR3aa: CASSSPPEQETQYF
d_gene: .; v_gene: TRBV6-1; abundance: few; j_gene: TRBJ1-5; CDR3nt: TGTGCCAGCAGGCTGGACAGTAATCAGCCCCAGCATTTT; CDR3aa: CASRLDSNQPQHF
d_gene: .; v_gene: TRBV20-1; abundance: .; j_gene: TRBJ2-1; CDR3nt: TGCAGTGCTTCACGGGACGGGAGATTTGGTGAGCAGTTCTTC; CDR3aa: CSASRDGRFGEQFF
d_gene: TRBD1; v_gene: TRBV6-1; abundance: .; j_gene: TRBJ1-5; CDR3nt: TGTGCCAGCAGAAACAGGGGAGGGATCCAGCCCCAGCATTTT; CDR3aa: CASRNRGGIQPQHF
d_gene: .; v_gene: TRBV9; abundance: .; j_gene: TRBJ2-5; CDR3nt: TGTGCCAGCAGCGTAGGGGTTGGGAGCCAAGAGACCCAGTACTTC; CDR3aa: CASSVGVGSQETQYF
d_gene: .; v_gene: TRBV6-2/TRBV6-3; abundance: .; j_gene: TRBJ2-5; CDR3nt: TGTGCCAGCACCCCTGGGAGGCTTGGCTGGGAGACCCAGTACTTC; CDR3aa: CASTPGRLGWETQYF
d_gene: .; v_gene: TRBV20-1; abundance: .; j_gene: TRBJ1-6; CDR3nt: TGCAGTGCTACTTTTACAGCGAATTCACCCCTCCACTTT; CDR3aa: CSATFTANSPLHF
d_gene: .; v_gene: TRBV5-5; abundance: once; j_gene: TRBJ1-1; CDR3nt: TGTGCCAGCAGCCTCTTAGGTCCTGAAGCTTTCTTT; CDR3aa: CASSLLGPEAFF
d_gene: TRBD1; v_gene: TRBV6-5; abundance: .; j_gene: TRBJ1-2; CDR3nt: TGTGCCAGCAGTTACAGGAGGACAGGGGGGGCCTATGGCTACACCTTC; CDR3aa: CASSYRRTGGAYGYTF
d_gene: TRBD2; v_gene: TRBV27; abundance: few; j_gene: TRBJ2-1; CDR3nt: TGTGCCAGCAGTCGACTAGCGGTCATGCGGTACAATGAGCAGTTCTTC; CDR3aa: CASSRLAVMRYNEQFF
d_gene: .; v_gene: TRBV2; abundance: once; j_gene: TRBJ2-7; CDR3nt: TGTGCCAGCAGTGATAGTTACGAGCAGTACTTC; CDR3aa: CASSDSYEQYF
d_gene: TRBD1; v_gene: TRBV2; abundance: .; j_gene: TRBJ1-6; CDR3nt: TGTGCCAGCTCCCGGGACAGGCAAGATTCACCCCTCCACTTT; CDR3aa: CASSRDRQDSPLHF
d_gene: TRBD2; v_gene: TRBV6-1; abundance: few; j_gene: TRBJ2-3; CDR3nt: TGTGCCAGCAGAAGGACTAGCGCCACAGATACGCAGTATTTT; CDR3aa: CASRRTSATDTQYF
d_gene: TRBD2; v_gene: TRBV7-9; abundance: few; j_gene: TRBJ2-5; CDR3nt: TGTGCCAGCAGCTTGGCAAGAGCGGGACCTTACCAAGAGACCCAGTACTTC; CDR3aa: CASSLARAGPYQETQYF
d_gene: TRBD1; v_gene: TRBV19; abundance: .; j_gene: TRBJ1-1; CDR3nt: TGTGCCAGTAGTATTGTTGCGGACAGGGGTTCGGGAACTGAAGCTTTCTTT; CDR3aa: CASSIVADRGSGTEAFF
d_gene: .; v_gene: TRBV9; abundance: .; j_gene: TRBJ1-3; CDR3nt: TGTGCCAGCAGCGTAGACCCCCCGGGCCATGGAAACACCATATATTTT; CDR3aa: CASSVDPPGHGNTIYF
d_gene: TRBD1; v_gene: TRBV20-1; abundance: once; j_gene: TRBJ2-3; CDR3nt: TGCAGTGCAGACGTGGGGCAGGGGGAAGATACGCAGTATTTT; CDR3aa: CSADVGQGEDTQYF
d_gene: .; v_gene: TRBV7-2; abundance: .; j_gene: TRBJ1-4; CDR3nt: TGTGCCAGCAGCCCAGGGGCGTTTGGTGAAAAACTGTTTTTT; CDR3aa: CASSPGAFGEKLFF
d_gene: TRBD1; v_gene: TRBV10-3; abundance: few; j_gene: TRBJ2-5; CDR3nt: TGTGCCATCAGTGGGAGACAGGGACCCTCAGAGACCCAGTACTTC; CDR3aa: CAISGRQGPSETQYF
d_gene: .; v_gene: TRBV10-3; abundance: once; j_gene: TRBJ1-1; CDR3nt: TGTGCCATCACGGACATACCGAACACTGAAGCTTTCTTT; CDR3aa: CAITDIPNTEAFF
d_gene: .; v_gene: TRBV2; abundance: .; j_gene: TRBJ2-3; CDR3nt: TGTGCCAGCAGTGAAGTGGGGCGCACAGATACGCAGTATTTT; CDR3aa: CASSEVGRTDTQYF
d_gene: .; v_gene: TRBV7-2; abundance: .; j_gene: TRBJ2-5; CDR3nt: TGTGCCAGCAGTTCTTTGATCCAAGAGACCCAGTACTTC; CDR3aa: CASSSLIQETQYF